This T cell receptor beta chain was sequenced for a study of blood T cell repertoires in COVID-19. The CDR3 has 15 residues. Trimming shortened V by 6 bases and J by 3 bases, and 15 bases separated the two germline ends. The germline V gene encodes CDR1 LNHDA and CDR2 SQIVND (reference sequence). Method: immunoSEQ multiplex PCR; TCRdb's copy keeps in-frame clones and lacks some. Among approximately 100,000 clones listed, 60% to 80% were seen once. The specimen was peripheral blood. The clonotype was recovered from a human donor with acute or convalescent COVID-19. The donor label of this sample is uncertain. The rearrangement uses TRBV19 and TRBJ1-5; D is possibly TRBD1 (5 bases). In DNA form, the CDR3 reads TGTGCCAGTAGGATCAGCGGAGGGACCAATCAGCCCCAGCATTTT. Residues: CASRISGGTNQPQHF.